This T cell receptor (beta chain) was documented in a study of blood T cells in healthy people across ages. Samples each yielded at least 6 micrograms of total RNA. The use of a sample-barcoded 5' primer and a J-beta primer mix characterized a second PCR of roughly 7 to 11 cycles. All samples yielded 2.5 million or more CDR3-containing paired-end reads. Each CDR3 protein gets one entry after TCRdb re-called the 5' RACE reads with MiXCR. The table includes hundreds of thousands of distinct CDR3 sequences, less than 35% detected once. The CDR3 loop spans 15 amino acids. V dropped 5 bases and J dropped 4 bases, with 17 bases sitting between them.

This clonotype was sampled from a woman aged 80 or over in good health. Sequencing was carried out using blood. V gene TRBV12-3 or TRBV12-4 combines with J gene TRBJ1-1, with D perhaps matching TRBD1 (5 bases). CDR3: CASSNPAGPSTEAFF. The CDR3 nucleotides are TGTGCCAGCAGTAACCCGGCGGGGCCCTCCACTGAAGCTTTCTTT.